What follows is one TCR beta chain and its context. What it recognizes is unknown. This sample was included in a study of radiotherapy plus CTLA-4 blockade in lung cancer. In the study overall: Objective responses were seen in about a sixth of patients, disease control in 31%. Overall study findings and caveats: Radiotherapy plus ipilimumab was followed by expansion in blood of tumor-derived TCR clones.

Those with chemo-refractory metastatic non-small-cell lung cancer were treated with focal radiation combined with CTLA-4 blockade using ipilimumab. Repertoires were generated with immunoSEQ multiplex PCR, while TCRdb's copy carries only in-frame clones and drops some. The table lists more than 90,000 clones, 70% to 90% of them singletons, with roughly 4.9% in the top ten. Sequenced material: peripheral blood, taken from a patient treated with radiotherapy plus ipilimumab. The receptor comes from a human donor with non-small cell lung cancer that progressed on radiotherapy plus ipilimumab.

DNA for the CDR3: TGCAGCGTTGGGACTAGCGGGAGTAGCAATACGCAGTATTTT. It translates to CSVGTSGSSNTQYF. This chain links TRBV29-1 with TRBJ2-3, with 13 bases lining up with TRBD2. From germline, CDR1 is SQVTM and CDR2 ANQGSEA. V gave up 4 bases and J gave up 7 bases; unmatched junction bases: 5. The CDR3 is 14 amino acids.